Each of the 3 T cell receptor beta chains below was sequenced from the same sample in a study of blood T cell repertoires in COVID-19 (TCRdb year 2020). Library construction relied on the immunoSEQ multiplex PCR assay. As stored in TCRdb, this immuneACCESS dataset retains in-frame rearrangements with V and J assigned. A fraction of the clones does not appear; measured against another copy, unresolved V genes explain less than half of the discrepancy, and the remainder lacks a known reason. Recorded for this sample are around 190,000 clones; about 80% of them occurred a single time. Together, the top ten hold approximately 6.9% of the sample. What was sequenced was peripheral blood. The receptors shown here come from a man aged 55 to 69 with acute or convalescent COVID-19.

This chain uses TRBV3-1 (or the pseudogene TRBV3-2) with TRBJ1-6; D uncertain. The CDR3 loop spans 15 amino acids. CDR1 and CDR2 (germline): LGHDT, YNNKEL (reference sequence). V was clipped by 1 base and J by 0 bases, with 4 bases between them. The CDR3 coding sequence is TGTGCCAGCAGCCAAGGTAGCTCCTATAATTCACCCCTCCACTTT. Its translation: CASSQGSSYNSPLHF.

The V call is TRBV18, the J call TRBJ1-2; TRBD1 might be the D (5 bases). The CDR3 runs to 14 residues. The germline V gene encodes CDR1 KGHSH and CDR2 LQKENI. Trimming shortened V by 4 bases and J by 8 bases, and 17 bases separated the two germline ends. The CDR3 protein is CASSQGAGPEGYTF. CDR3 in DNA: TGTGCCAGCTCACAAGGCGCAGGGCCGGAAGGCTACACCTTC.

The chain joins TRBV19 to TRBJ2-5; 9 bases align to TRBD2. This CDR3 has 17 amino acids. Germline V gives CDR1 LNHDA, CDR2 SQIVND (reference sequence). The junction had 5 bases not matched to a gene; V was cut back by 0 bases and J by 0 bases. The chain's CDR3 is CASSIDGAGGHQETQYF. DNA of the CDR3: TGTGCCAGTAGTATAGACGGAGCGGGAGGCCACCAAGAGACCCAGTACTTC.